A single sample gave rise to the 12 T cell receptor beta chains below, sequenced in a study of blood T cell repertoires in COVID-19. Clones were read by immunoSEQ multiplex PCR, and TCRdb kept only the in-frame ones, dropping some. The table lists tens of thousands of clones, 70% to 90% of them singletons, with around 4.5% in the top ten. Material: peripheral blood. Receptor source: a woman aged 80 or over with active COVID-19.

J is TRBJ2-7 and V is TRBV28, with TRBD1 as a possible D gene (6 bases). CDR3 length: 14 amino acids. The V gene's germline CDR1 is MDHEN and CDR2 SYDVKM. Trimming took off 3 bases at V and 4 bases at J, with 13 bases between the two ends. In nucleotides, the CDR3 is TGTGCCAGCAGTTTGTCAGGGGCTAGGTACGAGCAGTACTTC. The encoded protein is CASSLSGARYEQYF. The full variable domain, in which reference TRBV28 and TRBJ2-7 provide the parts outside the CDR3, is DVKVTQSSRYLVKRTGEKVFLECVQDMDHENMFWYRQDPGLGLRLIYFSYDVKMKEKGDIPEGYSVSREKKERFSLILESASTNQTSMYLCASSLSGARYEQYFGPGTRLTVT.

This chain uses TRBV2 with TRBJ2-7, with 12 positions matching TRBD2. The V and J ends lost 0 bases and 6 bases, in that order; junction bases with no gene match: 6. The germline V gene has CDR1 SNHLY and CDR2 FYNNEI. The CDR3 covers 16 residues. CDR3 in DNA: TGTGCCAGCAGTGAAGCGACTAGCGGGAGTTATACCGAGCAGTACTTC. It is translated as CASSEATSGSYTEQYF.

The CDR3: CSVEEGGEVYGYTF. CDR3 bases: TGCAGCGTTGAAGAAGGAGGGGAGGTCTATGGCTACACCTTC. V is TRBV29-1 and J is TRBJ1-2; D perhaps matches TRBD1 (5 bases). This CDR3 has 14 amino acids. Per germline, CDR1 SQVTM and CDR2 ANQGSEA. V lost 0 bases, J lost 4 bases, and 12 bases lay in between.

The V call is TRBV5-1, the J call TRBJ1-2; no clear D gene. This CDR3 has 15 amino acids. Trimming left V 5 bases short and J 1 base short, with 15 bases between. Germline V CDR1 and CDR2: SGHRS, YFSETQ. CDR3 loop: CASRVEAEINYGYTF. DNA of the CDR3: TGCGCCAGCAGGGTAGAGGCAGAGATTAACTATGGCTACACCTTC.

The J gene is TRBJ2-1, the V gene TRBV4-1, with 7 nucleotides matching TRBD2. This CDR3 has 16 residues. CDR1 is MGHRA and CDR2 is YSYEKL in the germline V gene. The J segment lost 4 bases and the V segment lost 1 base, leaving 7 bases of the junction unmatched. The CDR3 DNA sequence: TGCGCCAGCAGCCAAGCACGGGGAGGGCCTTACAATGAGCAGTTCTTC. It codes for CASSQARGGPYNEQFF.

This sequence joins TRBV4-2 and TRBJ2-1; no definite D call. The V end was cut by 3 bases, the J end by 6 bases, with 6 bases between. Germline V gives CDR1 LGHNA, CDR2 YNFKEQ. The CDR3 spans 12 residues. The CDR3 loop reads CASSQNFNEQFF. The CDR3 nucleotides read TGTGCCAGCAGCCAGAACTTCAATGAGCAGTTCTTC.

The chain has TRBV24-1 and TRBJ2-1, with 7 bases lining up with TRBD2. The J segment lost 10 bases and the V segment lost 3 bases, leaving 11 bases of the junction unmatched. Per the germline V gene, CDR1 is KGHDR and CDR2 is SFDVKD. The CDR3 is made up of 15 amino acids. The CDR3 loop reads CATSDPRTSPVEQFF. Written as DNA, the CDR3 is TGTGCCACCAGTGATCCCCGGACTAGTCCGGTGGAGCAGTTCTTC.

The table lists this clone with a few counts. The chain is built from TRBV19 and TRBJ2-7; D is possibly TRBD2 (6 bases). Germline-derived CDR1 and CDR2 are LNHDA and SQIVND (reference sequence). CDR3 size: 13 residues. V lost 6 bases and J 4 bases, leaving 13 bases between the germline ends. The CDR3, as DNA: TGTGCCAGTAGCCGGAGGGTCCTGTACGAGCAGTACTTC. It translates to CASSRRVLYEQYF.

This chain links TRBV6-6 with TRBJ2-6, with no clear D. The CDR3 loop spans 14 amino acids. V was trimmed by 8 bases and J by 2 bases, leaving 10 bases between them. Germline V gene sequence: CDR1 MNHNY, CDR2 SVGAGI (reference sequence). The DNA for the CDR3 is TGTGCCAGCCAAGGCAGGACTGGGGCCAACGTCCTGACTTTC. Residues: CASQGRTGANVLTF.

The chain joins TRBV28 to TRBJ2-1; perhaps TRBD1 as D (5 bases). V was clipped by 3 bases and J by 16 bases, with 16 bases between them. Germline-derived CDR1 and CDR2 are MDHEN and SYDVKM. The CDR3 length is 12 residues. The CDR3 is CASSFLGRQTFF. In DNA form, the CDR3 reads TGTGCCAGCAGTTTCCTCGGACGACAGACATTCTTC.

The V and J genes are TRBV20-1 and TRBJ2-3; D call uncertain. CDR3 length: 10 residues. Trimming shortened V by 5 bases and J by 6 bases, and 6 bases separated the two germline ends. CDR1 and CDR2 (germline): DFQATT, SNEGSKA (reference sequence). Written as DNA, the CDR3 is TGCAGTGCTTCGTTCGATACGCAGTATTTT. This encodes CSASFDTQYF.

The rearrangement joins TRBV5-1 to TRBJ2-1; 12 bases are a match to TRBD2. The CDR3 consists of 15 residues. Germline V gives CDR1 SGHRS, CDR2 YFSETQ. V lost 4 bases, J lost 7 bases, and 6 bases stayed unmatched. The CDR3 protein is CASSPLAGGSNEQFF. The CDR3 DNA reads TGCGCCAGCAGCCCACTAGCGGGAGGATCGAATGAGCAGTTCTTC.